This entry describes one TCR beta chain. This sample was included in a study of blood T cell repertoires in COVID-19. Assay: immunoSEQ multiplex PCR; the TCRdb copy retains only in-frame clones and omits some. The sample has approximately 200,000 clones, roughly 94% seen once. This CDR3 spans 17 amino acids. V lost 1 base to trimming and J lost 5 bases; unmatched junction nucleotides: 13. The germline CDR1 and CDR2 sequences are SGDLS and YYNGEE. This sequence originates from a man between 25 and 39 years old with COVID-19, enrolled during active disease. V usage is TRBV9 and J usage is TRBJ2-5, with 8 bases matching TRBD2. The sequenced sample consisted of peripheral blood. The CDR3 is CASSVTGRQLAVETQYF. DNA for the CDR3: TGTGCCAGCAGCGTAACCGGCCGGCAACTAGCGGTGGAGACCCAGTACTTC.